This note documents a single T cell receptor (beta chain) sequence. Its antigen is unidentified. These data are taken from a study of cytomegalovirus exposure and HLA in healthy donors. The CDR3 loop spans 16 amino acids. V shed 2 bases and J 0 bases; nucleotides not matched to a gene: 5. Looked up from germline, CDR1 is SGHRS and CDR2 is YFSETQ. General study results and limits: After further analysis at a later stage, 16,951 TCR beta sequences were associated with HLA alleles at 0.05 false discovery rate. Researchers counted roughly 150 TCR beta chains as cytomegalovirus-associated. TCR sequences were mostly rare, though some public TCRs occurred in many donors.

Researchers ran the PCR with 60 Vbeta and 13 Jbeta primers. This table comes from immunoSEQ multiplex PCR, and its TCRdb copy is limited to in-frame clones, with some not included. Seen here are 100,000 or so clones, approximately 85% observed once, and the top ten hold about 3.7%. The chain employs TRBV5-1 and TRBJ2-3; 8 bases align to TRBD2. The specimen was PBMCs. The TCR sequence derives from a man aged 25-45 years in good health and CMV-seronegative. The CDR3 here is CASSLPLAGSTDTQYF. DNA of the CDR3: TGCGCCAGCAGCTTACCTTTAGCGGGGAGCACAGATACGCAGTATTTT.